These 8 T cell receptor beta chains share one sample of origin, sequenced in a study of T-cell memory formation after mild COVID-19. TCRdb reprocessed the 5' RACE reads via MiXCR and lists one record per CDR3 protein. The profile shows roughly 200,000 distinct CDR3 sequences, about 9.2% of them singletons. The specimen sequenced was PBMCs or a T cell subset sorted from them (not recorded which). Source of these receptors: a man aged 18 to 29 who had mild COVID-19 (a few samples of this study predate the infection). Cell type and time point are not known.

This clonotype was found a few times. The CDR3 DNA reads TGCGCCAGCAGCCCCCAGACCTGGGTACTTGACACAGATACGCAGTATTTT. This gives the protein CASSPQTWVLDTDTQYF. V is TRBV4-3 and J is TRBJ2-3, with no clear D. V lost 4 bases, J lost 2 bases, and 19 bases lay in between. The CDR3 runs 17 residues. Germline CDR1 is LGHNA and CDR2 is YSLEER.

This clonotype has a handful of counts. This sequence joins TRBV12-3 or TRBV12-4 and TRBJ2-5; either TRBD1 or TRBD2 may fit D (5 bases each). This CDR3 has 14 amino acids. The V and J ends lost 5 bases and 5 bases respectively, with 15 bases between them. The CDR3 loop is CASSPRVSGETQYF. For the CDR3, the DNA is TGTGCCAGCAGTCCCAGGGTATCGGGGGAGACCCAGTACTTC.

Here the CDR3 reads CASSPQTGANTEAFF. For the CDR3, the DNA is TGTGCCAGCAGTCCCCAGACAGGGGCGAACACTGAAGCTTTCTTT. The chain recombines TRBV6-6 with TRBJ1-1; 8 positions match TRBD1. Germline V lookup: CDR1 MNHNY, CDR2 SVGAGI (reference sequence). The CDR3 contains 15 residues. The V gene end was trimmed by 5 bases and the J gene end by 1 base; junction bases not matched to a gene: 6.

This clonotype has a single count. J is TRBJ2-7 and V is TRBV20-1; the D gene is possibly TRBD2 (6 bases). Germline V lookup: CDR1 DFQATT, CDR2 SNEGSKA (reference sequence). The CDR3 runs to 13 residues. The V gene lost 5 bases and the J gene lost 2 bases, with 13 bases spanning the gap. CDR3 in amino acids: CSAGLRRAYEQYF. The CDR3 DNA is TGCAGTGCTGGACTAAGACGCGCCTACGAGCAGTACTTC.

This clonotype has just a few counts. This chain joins TRBV6-5 and TRBJ1-1, with unresolved D. The CDR3 contains 14 residues. Germline V CDR1 and CDR2: MNHEY, SVGAGI. Trimming took 7 bases from V and 1 from J, leaving 13 bases between them. For the CDR3, the DNA is TGTGCCAGCAAAGATCCCCGATGGAACACTGAAGCTTTCTTT. Its translation: CASKDPRWNTEAFF.

J is TRBJ2-3 and V is TRBV7-2; no definite D call. The CDR3 spans 12 residues. Germline V gene data show CDR1 as SGHTA and CDR2 as FQGNSA. Trimming removed 2 bases at V and 7 bases at J, with 7 bases between. For the CDR3, the DNA is TGTGCCAGCAGCTTAATCATGCATACGCAGTATTTT. This sequence encodes CASSLIMHTQYF.

This clonotype turned up a few times. This chain connects TRBV15 to TRBJ1-2, with no clear D. The ends were cut back, 5 bases at V and 8 bases at J, with 12 bases in the middle. There are 12 residues in the CDR3. Per the germline V gene, CDR1 is LNHNV and CDR2 is YYDKDF (reference sequence). CDR3 DNA sequence: TGTGCCACCAGCTTCTCGGGCGCCGGCTACACCTTC. This translates into CATSFSGAGYTF.

The rearrangement uses TRBV5-1 and TRBJ2-3, with TRBD2 matching 14 bases. Per the germline V gene, CDR1 is SGHRS and CDR2 is YFSETQ. V was pared by 4 bases and J by 4 bases, with 8 bases of the junction left unmatched. The CDR3 has 17 amino acids. Written as DNA, the CDR3 is TGCGCCAGCAGCAAAGGACTAGCGGGGGGCGGATCAGATACGCAGTATTTT. This gives the protein CASSKGLAGGGSDTQYF.